This T cell receptor beta chain was sequenced in a study of early T cells in non-severe SARS-CoV-2 infection. Study details: RNA in bulk from unsorted whole blood was sequenced, and chains were unpaired.

Study findings and constraints: VDJdb-based matching was biased toward anti-spike CD8 responses and missed private and CD4 specificities.

This clonotype is deemed medium-sized. Its antigen is currently unknown. Each single cDNA molecule received a unique molecular identifier. A single record per CDR3 protein comes from TCRdb applying MiXCR to the 5' RACE reads. Among about 26,000 distinct CDR3 sequences listed, approximately 4.8% were seen once. The CDR3 is made up of 15 amino acids. The V end lost 2 bases, the J end lost 1 base, and 9 bases lay between the germline ends. CDR1 is SGHRS and CDR2 is YFSETQ in the germline V gene. The sequenced material came from whole blood. The chain combines TRBV5-1 with TRBJ2-2; possible D gene TRBD1, 6 bases. This clonotype originated in an adult who was a healthcare worker with PCR-confirmed SARS-CoV-2 infection or an uninfected control (not recorded which). This CDR3 is CASSFRGQNTGELFF. The CDR3 DNA reads as TGCGCCAGCAGCTTCCGGGGACAGAACACCGGGGAGCTGTTTTTT. The full variable domain, rest sourced from reference TRBV5-1 and TRBJ2-2, is KAGVTQTPRYLIKTRGQQVTLSCSPISGHRSVSWYQQTPGQGLQFLFEYFSETQRNKGNFPGRFSGRQFSNSRSEMNVSTLELGDSALYLCASSFRGQNTGELFFGEGSRLTVL.